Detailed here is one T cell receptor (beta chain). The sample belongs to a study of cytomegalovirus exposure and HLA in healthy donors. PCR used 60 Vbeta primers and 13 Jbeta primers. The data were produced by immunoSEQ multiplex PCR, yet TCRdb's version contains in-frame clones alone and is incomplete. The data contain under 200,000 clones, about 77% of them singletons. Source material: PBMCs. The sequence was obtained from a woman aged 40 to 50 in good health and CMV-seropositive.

The CDR3 loop reads CASSADRGRYGYTF. CDR3 DNA: TGTGCCAGCAGTGCGGACAGGGGGAGGTATGGCTACACCTTC. The chain joins TRBV2 to TRBJ1-2; TRBD1 matches 10 bases. V lost 4 bases to trimming and J lost 5 bases; unmatched junction nucleotides: 4. The length of the CDR3 is 14 residues. Germline values: CDR1 SNHLY, CDR2 FYNNEI.